A single sample is the source of the 25 T cell receptor beta chains below, sequenced in a study of blood T cells in healthy people across ages. With a J-beta primer mix and a sample-barcoded 5' primer, a second PCR ran about 7 to 12 cycles. TCRdb ran MiXCR on the 5' RACE reads and lists one entry per CDR3 protein. The data show approximately 1.5 million distinct CDR3 sequences, 34% seen once. Sequenced: blood. The origin of the receptors is a woman under 40 in good health.

The chain joins TRBV7-9 to TRBJ2-3; D is unresolved. The V and J ends lost 5 bases and 5 bases respectively, with 8 bases between them. The CDR3 extends over 12 amino acids. Germline V lookup: CDR1 SEHNR, CDR2 FQNEAQ (reference sequence). The CDR3 coding sequence is TGTGCCAGCAGCGTCACAGTAGATACGCAGTATTTT. Translation gives CASSVTVDTQYF.

The chain links TRBV20-1 to TRBJ1-2, with D possibly matching TRBD1 (5 bases). V dropped 6 bases and J dropped 4 bases, with 18 bases sitting between them. Germline loops: CDR1 DFQATT, CDR2 SNEGSKA (reference sequence). There are 14 residues in the CDR3. CDR3 bases: TGCAGTGCCCACCAGAAGGGGACGATCTATGGCTACACCTTC. Its translation: CSAHQKGTIYGYTF.

The chain is built from TRBV3-1 and TRBJ1-2; 8 bases align to TRBD1. Per the germline V gene, CDR1 is LGHDT and CDR2 is YNNKEL (reference sequence). CDR3 length: 15 amino acids. Germline trimming cut 3 bases from V and 5 bases from J; bases unmatched to any gene: 8. CDR3: CASSHLPGGEYGYTF. The CDR3 bases are TGTGCCAGCAGCCATTTGCCAGGGGGCGAGTATGGCTACACCTTC.

The CDR3 nucleotides are TGTGCCAGCAGCGACGGGACGGAGTATGGCTACACCTTC. Its protein is CASSDGTEYGYTF. This chain connects TRBV7-9 to TRBJ1-2, with D maybe TRBD1 (5 bases). V was cut by 5 bases and J by 5 bases, with 12 bases left in between. The CDR3 runs 13 residues. Germline values: CDR1 SEHNR, CDR2 FQNEAQ (reference sequence).

The chain uses TRBV28 and TRBJ2-5, with D perhaps TRBD1 (7 bases). The CDR3 totals 14 residues. V lost 3 bases to trimming and J lost 4 bases, with 12 bases between them. The V gene's germline CDR1 is MDHEN and CDR2 SYDVKM. The CDR3 sequence: CASSLPRDRETQYF. DNA for the CDR3: TGTGCCAGCAGTTTGCCGCGGGACAGAGAGACCCAGTACTTC.

DNA for the CDR3: TGCGCCAGCAGCTTGGTTAGCGGGGGGATTACAGATACGCAGTATTTT. This codes for CASSLVSGGITDTQYF. The chain joins TRBV5-1 to TRBJ2-3; TRBD2 aligns across 10 bases. V shed 0 bases and J 3 bases; nucleotides not matched to a gene: 4. There are 16 residues in the CDR3. The germline CDR1 and CDR2 sequences are SGHRS and YFSETQ.

A remark on this clonotype: A clone one base away is much larger, so this may be a read error. V usage is TRBV29-1 and J usage is TRBJ2-7; D unresolved. Trimming shortened V by 3 bases and J by 1 base, and 7 bases separated the two germline ends. Germline V gene data show CDR1 as SQVTM and CDR2 as ANQGSEA. This CDR3 region has 12 residues. CDR3 sequence: CSVEAESYEQYF. The CDR3 DNA is TGCAGCGTTGAGGCGGAGTCCTACGAGCAGTACTTC.

This chain connects TRBV20-1 to TRBJ2-3; D is undetermined. Germline V gene data show CDR1 as DFQATT and CDR2 as SNEGSKA (reference sequence). Trimming cost V 6 bases and J 2 bases, with 9 bases left between them. CDR3 length: 12 amino acids. The CDR3 nucleotides are TGCAGTGCCCGCGAAACCACAGATACGCAGTATTTT. Protein sequence: CSARETTDTQYF.

In its sample, this clonotype was seen a few times. This CDR3 reads CASSPALDTDTQYF. CDR3 DNA sequence: TGTGCCAGCAGCCCGGCACTGGACACAGATACGCAGTATTTT. This chain joins TRBV7-3 and TRBJ2-3; no reliable D call. This CDR3 region has 14 residues. Trimming took off 5 bases at V and 2 bases at J, with 11 bases between the two ends. Per germline, CDR1 SGHTA and CDR2 FQGTGA.

The CDR3 region is CSAREWAEAFF. The CDR3 DNA is TGCAGTGCTAGAGAGTGGGCTGAAGCTTTCTTT. The V gene is TRBV20-1, the J gene TRBJ1-1; the D is unclear. CDR3 size: 11 residues. Germline V gives CDR1 DFQATT, CDR2 SNEGSKA (reference sequence). V lost 0 bases to trimming and J lost 6 bases, with 5 bases between them.

The sample holds many counts of this clonotype. The chain carries TRBV29-1 and TRBJ2-3; no clear D. V lost 1 base, J lost 2 bases, and 10 bases lay in between. The germline CDR1 and CDR2 sequences are SQVTM and ANQGSEA. The CDR3 totals 14 residues. Here the CDR3 DNA reads TGCAGCGTTGAAGCGGCCGCGTTCACAGATACGCAGTATTTT. Protein product: CSVEAAAFTDTQYF.

Ten or more counts support this clonotype. The rearrangement joins TRBV29-1 to TRBJ2-3; TRBD1 matches at 7 bases. Germline CDR1 reads SQVTM; CDR2 reads ANQGSEA. V lost 7 bases to trimming and J lost 5 bases; unmatched junction nucleotides: 9. The CDR3 totals 13 residues. The CDR3 sequence: CSAIDRVRDTQYF. DNA for the CDR3: TGCAGCGCGATTGACAGGGTTCGAGATACGCAGTATTTT.

The V gene is TRBV6-6, the J gene TRBJ1-5; D gene ambiguous. In germline, CDR1 is MNHNY, CDR2 SVGAGI (reference sequence). V was trimmed by 0 bases and J by 6 bases, leaving 12 bases between them. The CDR3 is 15 amino acids. The DNA for the CDR3 is TGTGCCAGCAGTTACTCGACCGGGAAAGGTCAGCCCCAGCATTTT. It translates to CASSYSTGKGQPQHF.

In its sample, this clonotype was seen many times. V is TRBV7-8 and J is TRBJ2-6; weak D call: TRBD2 (6 bases). Germline V gives CDR1 SGHVS, CDR2 FQNEAQ. This CDR3 is 18 amino acids long. V was clipped by 8 bases and J by 0 bases, with 20 bases between them. The CDR3 is CASASGASRRSGANVLTF. DNA for the CDR3: TGTGCCAGCGCCTCGGGAGCTAGCCGCCGCTCTGGGGCCAACGTCCTGACTTTC. The variable domain in full, with the rest retrieved from reference TRBV7-8 and TRBJ2-6, is GAGVSQSPRYKVAKRGQDVALRCDPISGHVSLFWYQQALGQGPEFLTYFQNEAQLDKSGLPSDRFFAERPEGSVSTLKIQRTQQEDSAVYLCASASGASRRSGANVLTFGAGSRLTVL.

The CDR3 sequence: CAWNKGTSGGNEQFF. The CDR3 nucleotides are TGTGCCTGGAACAAGGGGACTAGCGGGGGCAATGAGCAGTTCTTC. The chain joins TRBV30 to TRBJ2-1; 14 nucleotides agree with TRBD2. The germline V gene has CDR1 GTSNPN and CDR2 SVGIG (reference sequence). Trimming at V came to 4 bases and at J to 6 bases, leaving 5 bases not matched to a gene. The CDR3 sequence is 15 residues long.

This clonotype was seen more than once but under ten times. The rearrangement joins TRBV7-3 to TRBJ2-7; D possibly matches TRBD1 or TRBD2 (5 bases each). Germline CDR1 and CDR2: SGHTA and FQGTGA. V was trimmed by 4 bases and J by 5 bases, leaving 21 bases between them. This CDR3 comprises 16 residues. In nucleotides, the CDR3 is TGTGCCAGCAGCTCCAGGGTTACAGCGGATGGAAACGAGCAGTACTTC. As protein: CASSSRVTADGNEQYF.

This clonotype was counted a single time. The V gene is TRBV28, the J gene TRBJ1-1; D is possibly TRBD1 (5 bases). Trimming took off 6 bases at V and 1 base at J, with 15 bases between the two ends. CDR3 length: 15 residues. Germline V gene data show CDR1 as MDHEN and CDR2 as SYDVKM. This CDR3 reads CASSQGGHKNTEAFF. The CDR3 coding sequence is TGTGCCAGCAGCCAAGGCGGACACAAGAACACTGAAGCTTTCTTT. The complete variable domain, with remaining parts taken from reference TRBV28 and TRBJ1-1, reads DVKVTQSSRYLVKRTGEKVFLECVQDMDHENMFWYRQDPGLGLRLIYFSYDVKMKEKGDIPEGYSVSREKKERFSLILESASTNQTSMYLCASSQGGHKNTEAFFGQGTRLTVV.

This clonotype has more than one count but fewer than ten. The chain has TRBV5-1 and TRBJ2-1; D remains ambiguous. In germline, CDR1 is SGHRS, CDR2 YFSETQ. The V end lost 0 bases, the J end lost 8 bases, and 18 bases lay between the germline ends. There are 16 residues in the CDR3. This chain's CDR3 is CASSLALATDQDEQFF. DNA for the CDR3: TGCGCCAGCAGCTTGGCCCTCGCAACAGATCAGGATGAGCAGTTCTTC.

This clonotype has a handful of counts. The chain recombines TRBV15 with TRBJ2-7; a weak D match, TRBD1 (6 bases). Germline CDR1 LNHNV, CDR2 YYDKDF (reference sequence). The germline V and J ends were trimmed by 0 bases and 4 bases, with 10 bases remaining between them. This CDR3 has 14 residues. CDR3 protein: CATSREVQGYEQYF. In DNA form, the CDR3 reads TGTGCCACCAGCAGAGAGGTCCAGGGGTACGAGCAGTACTTC. Filled out from reference TRBV15 and TRBJ2-7, the complete variable domain reads DAMVIQNPRYQVTQFGKPVTLSCSQTLNHNVMYWYQQKSSQAPKLLFHYYDKDFNNEADTPDNFQSRRPNTSFCFLDIRSPGLGDTAMYLCATSREVQGYEQYFGPGTRLTVT.

In its sample, this clonotype was seen many times. The CDR3: CSVGGRRDTDTQYF. CDR3 nucleotide sequence: TGCAGCGTTGGGGGGCGGAGGGACACAGATACGCAGTATTTT. The chain combines TRBV29-1 with TRBJ2-3; D possibly uses TRBD1 or TRBD2 (6 bases each). Germline-derived CDR1 and CDR2 are SQVTM and ANQGSEA. CDR3 length: 14 residues. V was clipped by 4 bases and J by 2 bases, with 13 bases between them.

This clonotype was seen a few times. V is TRBV28 and J is TRBJ1-5; D might be TRBD1 (6 bases). Germline CDR1 MDHEN, CDR2 SYDVKM. The V end lost 7 bases, the J end lost 1 base, and 17 bases lay between the germline ends. This CDR3 region has 16 residues. CDR3 nucleotides: TGTGCCAGCACCCTGAGTACCGGGGGCAGCAATCAGCCCCAGCATTTT. This translates into CASTLSTGGSNQPQHF.

This clonotype was picked up one time. The junction departs from germline at one end; a sequencing error may be responsible. The CDR3 DNA sequence: TGTGGCAGCAGTTTAGCGGGGGGTGGCGGACGCACAGATACGCAGTATTTT. It translates to CGSSLAGGGGRTDTQYF. This chain joins TRBV12-3 or TRBV12-4 and TRBJ2-3; 10 bases are a match to TRBD2. The CDR3 runs to 17 residues.

The genes are TRBV28 and TRBJ2-7, with D perhaps assigned TRBD1 or TRBD2 (5 bases each). The germline V gene encodes CDR1 MDHEN and CDR2 SYDVKM. This CDR3 comprises 12 residues. V lost 3 bases and J 5 bases, leaving 8 bases between the germline ends. CDR3 nucleotide sequence: TGTGCCAGCAGTTTCGGGGCTAACGAGCAGTACTTC. This codes for CASSFGANEQYF.

J is TRBJ2-7 and V is TRBV5-1; possible D gene TRBD2, 6 bases. CDR1 SGHRS and CDR2 YFSETQ come from the germline V gene. CDR3 length equals 16 residues. The V and J ends lost 4 bases and 0 bases respectively, with 17 bases between them. The CDR3 loop reads CASSLLSSDTSYEQYF. The CDR3 DNA reads as TGCGCCAGCAGCCTACTCTCTAGCGACACCTCCTACGAGCAGTACTTC.

This chain joins TRBV19 and TRBJ2-5, with TRBD2 matching 7 bases. There are 14 residues in the CDR3. The V gene end was trimmed by 6 bases and the J gene end by 3 bases; junction bases not matched to a gene: 7. Germline values: CDR1 LNHDA, CDR2 SQIVND (reference sequence). The CDR3 spells CASRHGRGEETQYF. Written as DNA, the CDR3 is TGTGCCAGTAGACACGGACGGGGGGAAGAGACCCAGTACTTC.